Following are 22 T cell receptor beta chains from one sample sequenced in a study of blood T cell repertoires in COVID-19. Libraries were prepared by immunoSEQ multiplex PCR; TCRdb keeps only in-frame clonotypes and omits some of them. The repertoire holds a few hundred thousand clones, with about 93% as singletons. The sample consisted of peripheral blood. Receptors originate from a woman aged 30 to 39 with COVID-19, enrolled during active disease.

J is TRBJ1-6 and V is TRBV28; a possible D gene is TRBD1 (6 bases). CDR3 length equals 14 residues. Trimming removed 1 base at V and 9 bases at J, with 10 bases between. Germline V gives CDR1 MDHEN, CDR2 SYDVKM. The CDR3 nucleotides are TGTGCCAGCAGTTTATCCAGGGGCAGTTCACCCCTCCACTTT. Amino acids: CASSLSRGSSPLHF.

The V call is TRBV5-1, the J call TRBJ1-3, with D tentatively TRBD1 (5 bases). The CDR3 runs 18 residues. Germline assignment: CDR1 SGHRS and CDR2 YFSETQ. Trimming stripped 0 bases from V and 0 bases from J, with 16 bases between. The CDR3 spells CASSLDGAGRYSGNTIYF. Here the CDR3 DNA reads TGCGCCAGCAGCTTGGATGGGGCAGGGCGCTACTCTGGAAACACCATATATTTT.

The V and J genes are TRBV4-1 and TRBJ1-4, with D possibly TRBD1 on 6 matching bases. Trimming left V 1 base short and J 7 bases short, with 16 bases between. Germline V gene lookup returns CDR1 MGHRA and CDR2 YSYEKL. The CDR3 length is 16 residues. In nucleotides, the CDR3 is TGCGCCAGCAGCCAAGTCCTCAGGGGTCGGGCTGAAAAACTGTTTTTT. Translating gives CASSQVLRGRAEKLFF.

This clone was detected a few times. The chain uses TRBV28 and TRBJ1-2; D gene ambiguous. Germline lookup yields CDR1 MDHEN and CDR2 SYDVKM. The CDR3 consists of 14 residues. V lost 8 bases to trimming and J lost 2 bases, with 15 bases between them. The CDR3 nucleotides read TGTGCCAGCGGCGCTGTAGGGAGGAACTATGGCTACACCTTC. Amino acid sequence: CASGAVGRNYGYTF.

The chain carries TRBV29-1 and TRBJ1-1, with a tentative D call TRBD1 (5 bases). There are 14 residues in the CDR3. The germline CDR1 and CDR2 sequences are SQVTM and ANQGSEA. Trimming pared 6 bases from V and 4 bases from J, leaving 18 bases between. CDR3 sequence: CSVDQGIVGTEAFF. The CDR3 region has the DNA TGCAGCGTAGACCAGGGTATAGTAGGCACTGAAGCTTTCTTT.

Only one count was recorded for this clone. This sequence joins TRBV30 and TRBJ1-4, with D tentatively TRBD1 (5 bases). Germline-derived CDR1 and CDR2 are GTSNPN and SVGIG (reference sequence). V lost 2 bases and J 11 bases, leaving 15 bases between the germline ends. The CDR3 is 13 amino acids. As DNA, the CDR3 is TGTGCCTGGAGTAGACCCCAGGGATTCAAACTGTTTTTT. Translating it yields CAWSRPQGFKLFF.

The gene calls are TRBV28 and TRBJ2-7; 13 nucleotides line up with TRBD2. The germline gives CDR1 MDHEN, CDR2 SYDVKM. There are 16 residues in the CDR3. Trimming took 3 bases from V and 3 from J; bases not matched to a gene: 5. Here the CDR3 reads CASSFRTSGRLYEQYF. Written as DNA, the CDR3 is TGTGCCAGCAGTTTCCGGACTAGCGGGAGACTCTACGAGCAGTACTTC.

Only a few counts were recorded for this clone. The rearrangement joins TRBV5-1 to TRBJ1-5; 11 positions match TRBD1. After removal of 0 bases from V and 6 bases from J, the junction contained 2 bases not matched to a gene. Per the germline V gene, CDR1 is SGHRS and CDR2 is YFSETQ. The CDR3 length is 15 residues. CDR3 DNA: TGCGCCAGCAGCTTGGGGACAGGGGGCGGTCAGCCCCAGCATTTT. Translated: CASSLGTGGGQPQHF. The variable domain in full, completed from reference TRBV5-1 and TRBJ1-5, reads KAGVTQTPRYLIKTRGQQVTLSCSPISGHRSVSWYQQTPGQGLQFLFEYFSETQRNKGNFPGRFSGRQFSNSRSEMNVSTLELGDSALYLCASSLGTGGGQPQHFGDGTRLSIL.

The V and J genes are TRBV9 and TRBJ2-3; possible D gene TRBD1, 6 bases. V lost 0 bases and J 1 base, leaving 9 bases between the germline ends. CDR3 length equals 15 residues. Looked up from germline, CDR1 is SGDLS and CDR2 is YYNGEE. The CDR3 loop reads CASSVVGTRTDTQYF. The CDR3, as DNA: TGTGCCAGCAGCGTAGTAGGGACACGCACAGATACGCAGTATTTT. Full variable domain (rest looked up from reference TRBV9 and TRBJ2-3): DSGVTQTPKHLITATGQRVTLRCSPRSGDLSVYWYQQSLDQGLQFLIQYYNGEERAKGNILERFSAQQFPDLHSELNLSSLELGDSALYFCASSVVGTRTDTQYFGPGTRLTVL.

This rearrangement joins TRBV6-2 or TRBV6-3 to TRBJ2-6, with unresolved D. The CDR3 is 15 amino acids. Trimming removed 0 bases from V and 0 bases from J, with 3 bases in between. Germline CDR1 reads MNHEY; CDR2 reads SVGEGT. This chain's CDR3 is CASSYSGSGANVLTF. The CDR3 DNA sequence: TGTGCCAGCAGTTACTCCGGCTCTGGGGCCAACGTCCTGACTTTC.

This chain's CDR3 is CASSILGQGRDTEAFF. CDR3 DNA: TGTGCCAGCTCAATCCTTGGACAGGGGCGCGACACTGAAGCTTTCTTT. The chain recombines TRBV18 with TRBJ1-1; 9 bases are a match to TRBD1. The CDR3 runs 16 residues. V lost 5 bases to trimming and J lost 3 bases; unmatched junction nucleotides: 10. CDR1 is KGHSH and CDR2 is LQKENI in the germline V gene.

The chain is built from TRBV7-9 and TRBJ1-1, with D perhaps TRBD1 (6 bases). CDR3 length: 13 residues. V lost 2 bases, J lost 4 bases, and 8 bases lay in between. Germline CDR1 is SEHNR and CDR2 is FQNEAQ (reference sequence). CDR3 region: CASSLTQGTEAFF. The CDR3, as DNA: TGTGCCAGCAGCTTAACACAGGGCACTGAAGCTTTCTTT.

The table lists this clone with a few counts. V and J are TRBV19 and TRBJ1-6; D is undetermined. Per germline, CDR1 LNHDA and CDR2 SQIVND (reference sequence). With 3 bases removed from V and 10 bases from J, the gap between germline ends came to 19 bases. The CDR3 totals 16 residues. For the CDR3, the DNA is TGTGCCAGTAGTATCGGCGGTCCCATCTTATCCTCACCCCTCCACTTT. As protein: CASSIGGPILSSPLHF.

The rearrangement links TRBV24-1 to TRBJ2-2; tentative D call: TRBD1 (5 bases). Trimming pared 5 bases from V and 4 bases from J, leaving 13 bases between. The germline gives CDR1 KGHDR, CDR2 SFDVKD. The CDR3 contains 15 residues. The chain's CDR3 is CATSAERQSTGELFF. The CDR3 coding sequence is TGTGCCACCAGTGCCGAGCGACAGAGCACCGGGGAGCTGTTTTTT.

The V and J genes are TRBV7-6 and TRBJ1-3; 9 bases fit TRBD1. V lost 4 bases and J lost 0; bases outside the gene matches: 1. In germline, CDR1 is SGHVS, CDR2 FNYEAQ. The CDR3 consists of 15 residues. The CDR3 loop reads CASSSGQGSGNTIYF. CDR3 nucleotides: TGTGCCAGCAGCTCGGGACAGGGCTCTGGAAACACCATATATTTT.

Worth noting for this clone: Other DNA sequences of this sample code for an identical CDR3. This chain links TRBV18 with TRBJ1-1; D is ambiguous. The CDR3 covers 12 residues. Trimming took off 3 bases at V and 7 bases at J, with 9 bases between the two ends. Germline lookup yields CDR1 KGHSH and CDR2 LQKENI. CDR3 nucleotide sequence: TGTGCCAGCTCACCCGACTCTCTTGAAGCTTTCTTT. Its protein is CASSPDSLEAFF.

This clone was detected a few times. The chain is built from TRBV6-5 and TRBJ1-2, with 9 positions matching TRBD1. The CDR3 loop spans 15 amino acids. After removal of 0 bases from V and 5 bases from J, the junction contained 4 bases not matched to a gene. Germline values: CDR1 MNHEY, CDR2 SVGAGI. The CDR3 here is CASSYSGTGNYGYTF. The CDR3 DNA reads TGTGCCAGCAGTTACTCCGGGACAGGGAATTATGGCTACACCTTC.

V gene TRBV28 combines with J gene TRBJ2-7, with TRBD1 identical over 7 bases. J lost 7 bases, V lost 2 bases, and 11 bases had no gene match. Germline CDR1 and CDR2: MDHEN and SYDVKM. The CDR3 contains 15 residues. CDR3 DNA: TGTGCCAGCAGTTTAGAAACAGGGGTTCTTTTAGAGCAGTACTTC. It is translated as CASSLETGVLLEQYF.

This clone was seen only once. This chain links TRBV18 with TRBJ2-7; possibly TRBD1 for D (6 bases). The V gene lost 3 bases and the J gene lost 2 bases, with 14 bases spanning the gap. This CDR3 contains 15 residues. Germline V CDR1 and CDR2: KGHSH, LQKENI. This CDR3 is CASSPIQGTTYEQYF. The CDR3, as DNA: TGTGCCAGCTCACCCATACAGGGAACTACCTACGAGCAGTACTTC. Full variable domain (rest looked up from reference TRBV18 and TRBJ2-7): NAGVMQNPRHLVRRRGQEARLRCSPMKGHSHVYWYRQLPEEGLKFMVYLQKENIIDESGMPKERFSAEFPKEGPSILRIQQVVRGDSAAYFCASSPIQGTTYEQYFGPGTRLTVT.

The chain has TRBV19 and TRBJ1-5, with 11 bases fitting TRBD1. The V gene's germline CDR1 is LNHDA and CDR2 SQIVND (reference sequence). The CDR3 runs 17 residues. V was pared by 4 bases and J by 7 bases, with 12 bases of the junction left unmatched. The CDR3 reads CASSTDPGQGVWQPQHF. The CDR3 DNA reads TGTGCCAGTAGTACCGATCCGGGACAGGGGGTCTGGCAGCCCCAGCATTTT. The full variable domain, in which reference TRBV19 and TRBJ1-5 provide the parts outside the CDR3, is DGGITQSPKYLFRKEGQNVTLSCEQNLNHDAMYWYRQDPGQGLRLIYYSQIVNDFQKGDIAEGYSVSREKKESFPLTVTSAQKNPTAFYLCASSTDPGQGVWQPQHFGDGTRLSIL.

The J gene is TRBJ2-4, the V gene TRBV27; TRBD1 might be the D (5 bases). V dropped 5 bases and J dropped 5 bases, with 10 bases sitting between them. The V gene's germline CDR1 is MNHEY and CDR2 SMNVEV (reference sequence). The CDR3 has 13 amino acids. The chain's CDR3 is CASSLQGENIQYF. The CDR3 nucleotides are TGTGCCAGCAGTCTTCAGGGTGAAAACATTCAGTACTTC.

The gene calls are TRBV20-1 and TRBJ2-7, with 8 nucleotides matching TRBD2. The CDR3 runs 14 residues. Germline V gives CDR1 DFQATT, CDR2 SNEGSKA (reference sequence). V was clipped by 3 bases and J by 0 bases; unmatched bases: 4. DNA of the CDR3: TGCAGTGCTAGTTCGGGAGGGTCCTCCTACGAGCAGTACTTC. Translated: CSASSGGSSYEQYF.